Reported below is one TCR beta chain. The sample originates from a study of blood T cell repertoires in COVID-19. Study as a whole: From the United States, Italy and Spain came samples of acute and convalescent COVID-19. T cells, B-cell-depleted T cells, or PBMCs supplied cDNA or gDNA.

Original analysis: Reference gene primer amplification yielded estimated nucleated cell counts. Sequencing used immunoSEQ multiplex PCR; TCRdb keeps in-frame clones, though not all of them. Clone size and the V and J calls come from that table; the DNA yielded D and trimming. The sample comprises approximately 300,000 clones, around 89% of which are singletons, and about 4.6% rests with the top ten. This clonotype originated in a man aged 40-50 years with acute or convalescent COVID-19. Sample: peripheral blood.

The CDR3 sequence is CSVQRDRGDTGELFF. The CDR3 DNA follows: TGCAGCGTGCAGAGGGACAGGGGTGACACCGGGGAGCTGTTTTTT. V usage is TRBV29-1 and J usage is TRBJ2-2, with 10 nucleotides matching TRBD1. The germline gives CDR1 SQVTM, CDR2 ANQGSEA. The V segment lost 6 bases and the J segment 3 bases; nucleotides outside the gene matches: 7. The CDR3 consists of 15 residues.